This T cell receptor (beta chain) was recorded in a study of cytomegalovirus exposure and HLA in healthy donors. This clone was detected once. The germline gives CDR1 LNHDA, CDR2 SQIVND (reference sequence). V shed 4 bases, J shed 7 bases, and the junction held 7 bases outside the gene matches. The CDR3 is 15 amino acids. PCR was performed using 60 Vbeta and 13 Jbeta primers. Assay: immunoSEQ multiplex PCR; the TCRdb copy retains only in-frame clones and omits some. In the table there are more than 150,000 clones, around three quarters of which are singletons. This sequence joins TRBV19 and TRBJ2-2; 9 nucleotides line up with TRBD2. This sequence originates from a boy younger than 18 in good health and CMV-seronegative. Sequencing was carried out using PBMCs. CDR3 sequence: CASSKRGDPSGELFF. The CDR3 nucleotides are TGTGCCAGTAGTAAGCGGGGGGATCCTAGCGGGGAGCTGTTTTTT.